These 20 T cell receptor beta chains were all obtained from the same sample, sequenced in a study of T cells in localized non-small cell lung cancer. Data came from immunoSEQ multiplex PCR; TCRdb stores just in-frame clones and leaves some out. In the table there are tens of thousands of clones, approximately 84% of which are singletons. The starting material was peripheral blood, obtained before any cancer treatment. The source is a female donor of 60 years or more with stage I lung adenocarcinoma.

The gene calls are TRBV18 and TRBJ1-3; 9 bases fit TRBD1. Germline V gives CDR1 KGHSH, CDR2 LQKENI. This CDR3 has 17 amino acids. V trimming: 1 base; J trimming: 0 bases; junction bases outside the gene matches: 4. The CDR3 nucleotides are TGTGCCAGCTCACCACGACAGGGGGGAGGCTCTGGAAACACCATATATTTT. Translating gives CASSPRQGGGSGNTIYF.

V is TRBV30 and J is TRBJ2-2; TRBD2 matches at 11 bases. Trimming took 6 bases from V and 7 from J; bases not matched to a gene: 16. The CDR3 is 17 residues long. Per germline, CDR1 GTSNPN and CDR2 SVGIG (reference sequence). CDR3 DNA sequence: TGTGCCTGCGACGACGTAGAACTAGCGGGAGTGGTCGGGGAGCTGTTTTTT. Protein product: CACDDVELAGVVGELFF.

The rearrangement uses TRBV5-6 and TRBJ2-7; possibly TRBD1 for D (5 bases). V was clipped by 4 bases and J by 2 bases, with 13 bases between them. Germline V gene data show CDR1 as SGHDT and CDR2 as YYEEEE. This CDR3 spans 14 amino acids. This CDR3 is CASSTETETYEQYF. Here the CDR3 DNA reads TGTGCCAGCAGCACTGAGACAGAAACCTACGAGCAGTACTTC.

The V call is TRBV14, the J call TRBJ2-2; D is perhaps TRBD2 (5 bases). Trimming stripped 0 bases from V and 4 bases from J, with 15 bases between. CDR1 and CDR2 (germline): SGHDN, FVKESK. The CDR3 has 17 residues. CDR3: CASSQDSRVLFTGELFF. CDR3 bases: TGTGCCAGCAGCCAAGATTCGCGGGTGTTGTTCACCGGGGAGCTGTTTTTT.

The CDR3 here is CASSLGGSFYGYTF. Written as DNA, the CDR3 is TGCGCCAGCAGCCTGGGGGGCTCCTTCTATGGCTACACCTTC. This rearrangement joins TRBV5-1 to TRBJ1-2; D may be TRBD1 (6 bases). The CDR3 totals 14 residues. The V gene lost 4 bases and the J gene lost 4 bases, with 14 bases spanning the gap. Germline V gene lookup returns CDR1 SGHRS and CDR2 YFSETQ. The whole variable domain, filled in from reference TRBV5-1 and TRBJ1-2, reads KAGVTQTPRYLIKTRGQQVTLSCSPISGHRSVSWYQQTPGQGLQFLFEYFSETQRNKGNFPGRFSGRQFSNSRSEMNVSTLELGDSALYLCASSLGGSFYGYTFGSGTRLTVV.

This chain uses TRBV2 with TRBJ2-1; TRBD2 matches 10 bases. V shed 6 bases and J 2 bases; nucleotides not matched to a gene: 4. Germline V gives CDR1 SNHLY, CDR2 FYNNEI. The CDR3 sequence is 15 residues long. CDR3 nucleotides: TGTGCCAGCAGACCCAGCGGGAGGGCCTACAATGAGCAGTTCTTC. It codes for CASRPSGRAYNEQFF.

V is TRBV13 and J is TRBJ2-7; D possibly matches TRBD1 or TRBD2 (5 bases each). The CDR3 runs 12 residues. Per the germline V gene, CDR1 is PRHDT and CDR2 is FYEKMQ (reference sequence). The V gene lost 5 bases and the J gene lost 9 bases, with 14 bases spanning the gap. The CDR3 region has the DNA TGTGCCAGCAGCGGGGACCCTGCTGGGCAGTACTTC. This gives the protein CASSGDPAGQYF.

This chain connects TRBV7-2 to TRBJ2-1, with TRBD2 matching over 9 bases. This CDR3 contains 14 residues. The germline gives CDR1 SGHTA, CDR2 FQGNSA. With 5 bases clipped from V and 6 bases from J, the junction kept 5 bases outside the gene matches. The CDR3 reads CASSRGGASNEQFF. Here the CDR3 DNA reads TGTGCCAGCAGCCGCGGGGGGGCTTCCAATGAGCAGTTCTTC.

The chain joins TRBV6-6 to TRBJ1-2; TRBD1 matches 8 bases. The CDR3 consists of 14 residues. The germline V gene has CDR1 MNHNY and CDR2 SVGAGI (reference sequence). With 0 bases clipped from V and 5 bases from J, the junction kept 2 bases outside the gene matches. In DNA form, the CDR3 reads TGTGCCAGCAGTTACTCGACAGGGGTGTATGGCTACACCTTC. This encodes CASSYSTGVYGYTF.

The J gene is TRBJ2-7, the V gene TRBV5-6; D remains unclear. The germline gives CDR1 SGHDT, CDR2 YYEEEE. The CDR3 totals 14 residues. V lost 2 bases and J 0 bases, leaving 9 bases between the germline ends. The CDR3 nucleotides read TGTGCCAGCAGCTTCAGAAAAAGCTCCTACGAGCAGTACTTC. Translated, it gives CASSFRKSSYEQYF. Full variable domain (rest looked up from reference TRBV5-6 and TRBJ2-7): DAGVTQSPTHLIKTRGQQVTLRCSPKSGHDTVSWYQQALGQGPQFIFQYYEEEERQRGNFPDRFSGHQFPNYSSELNVNALLLGDSALYLCASSFRKSSYEQYFGPGTRLTVT.

This clone showed up just a few times. The chain combines TRBV7-9 with TRBJ2-1, with 13 bases matching TRBD2. The V gene end was trimmed by 5 bases and the J gene end by 9 bases; junction bases not matched to a gene: 7. The germline V gene has CDR1 SEHNR and CDR2 FQNEAQ (reference sequence). CDR3 length equals 15 residues. CDR3 coding DNA: TGTGCCAGCAGCATAACTAGCGGGAGGGCCACTGAGCAGTTCTTC. This gives the protein CASSITSGRATEQFF.

This rearrangement joins TRBV6-1 to TRBJ2-1; D assignment may be TRBD1 or TRBD2 (6 bases each). This CDR3 comprises 14 residues. The V end lost 11 bases, the J end lost 3 bases, and 17 bases lay between the germline ends. The germline gives CDR1 MNHNS, CDR2 SASEGT. The CDR3 region has the DNA TGTGCCGTCTCTTCGGGGGCCGTCTACAATGAGCAGTTCTTC. As protein: CAVSSGAVYNEQFF.

The chain combines TRBV21-1 with TRBJ1-5. TRBV21-1 counts as a pseudogene. This CDR3 has 12 residues. The CDR3 region is CASSKRAGLQHF. Written as DNA, the CDR3 is TGTGCCAGCAGCAAAAGAGCAGGACTCCAGCATTTT.

The genes are TRBV5-4 and TRBJ2-1; 12 nucleotides agree with TRBD2. Germline V gene sequence: CDR1 SGHNT, CDR2 YYREEE (reference sequence). The V and J ends lost 3 bases and 1 base, in that order; junction bases with no gene match: 5. The CDR3 contains 17 residues. CDR3 coding DNA: TGTGCCAGCAGCTCGATGACTAGCGGGAGATCCTACAATGAGCAGTTCTTC. As protein: CASSSMTSGRSYNEQFF.

V gene TRBV2 combines with J gene TRBJ2-6; TRBD1 is a possible D gene (6 bases). Per the germline V gene, CDR1 is SNHLY and CDR2 is FYNNEI. Trimming pared 6 bases from V and 0 bases from J, leaving 9 bases between. The CDR3 runs to 15 residues. The CDR3 nucleotides are TGTGCCAGCAGCTTGACAGGCTCTGGGGCCAACGTCCTGACTTTC. Encoded protein: CASSLTGSGANVLTF.

This sequence joins TRBV10-1 and TRBJ2-5, with D unclear. Trimming left V 2 bases short and J 2 bases short, with 9 bases between. In germline, CDR1 is WNHNN, CDR2 SYGVQD (reference sequence). The CDR3 is made up of 14 amino acids. CDR3 sequence reads: CASSERSTQETQYF. In DNA form, the CDR3 reads TGCGCCAGCAGTGAGCGGTCCACTCAAGAGACCCAGTACTTC.

The rearrangement joins TRBV5-1 to TRBJ2-3; D possibly matches TRBD1 or TRBD2 (7 bases each). CDR3 length: 17 residues. V was cut by 1 base and J by 0 bases, with 15 bases left in between. CDR1 SGHRS and CDR2 YFSETQ come from the germline V gene. DNA for the CDR3: TGCGCCAGCAGCTTGAGGGGAGGGGGCCCTAGCACAGATACGCAGTATTTT. Translating gives CASSLRGGGPSTDTQYF.

The rearrangement uses TRBV5-1 and TRBJ2-3; 8 nucleotides line up with TRBD1. This CDR3 contains 15 residues. CDR1 is SGHRS, CDR2 YFSETQ, per germline. The V and J ends lost 4 bases and 1 base, in that order; junction bases with no gene match: 5. CDR3 in amino acids: CASSRQGAGTDTQYF. The CDR3 DNA reads TGCGCCAGCAGCAGGCAGGGGGCTGGCACAGATACGCAGTATTTT.

The rearrangement uses TRBV2 and TRBJ2-5; 9 nucleotides align to TRBD1. There are 13 residues in the CDR3. The germline gives CDR1 SNHLY, CDR2 FYNNEI. V gave up 4 bases and J gave up 5 bases; unmatched junction bases: 2. CDR3 sequence: CASSGGQGETQYF. DNA of the CDR3: TGTGCCAGCAGTGGGGGACAGGGCGAGACCCAGTACTTC.

This clone was detected once. The V and J genes are TRBV6-1 and TRBJ1-1, with D uncertain. The germline gives CDR1 MNHNS, CDR2 SASEGT. The CDR3 consists of 13 residues. Trimming left V 7 bases short and J 2 bases short, with 11 bases between. The CDR3: CASNMEKNTEAFF. CDR3 nucleotides: TGTGCCAGCAATATGGAGAAAAACACTGAAGCTTTCTTT.